This T cell receptor (beta chain) was obtained from a study of kidney transplant recipient with SARS-CoV-2 infection. Concerning this clonotype: This may arise from a read error, as a much more abundant clone is one base away.

Using its own MiXCR run on the reads, TCRdb lists one record per CDR3 protein. The table lists roughly 250,000 distinct CDR3 sequences, more than 25% of them singletons. CDR3 length equals 16 residues. Germline V gene data show CDR1 as SGHNT and CDR2 as YYREEE (reference sequence). V was clipped by 6 bases and J by 4 bases, with 22 bases between them. The chain couples TRBV5-4 to TRBJ1-2; D is uncertain. The specimen comprised a blood sample, sampled at baseline and between days 110 and 120 from a kidney transplant recipient. This receptor was identified in a young adult male patient who had COVID-19 and was a kidney transplant recipient. Certain T cells may be donor cells from the graft. The CDR3 loop reads CASTLPVPGKTYGYTF. CDR3 sequence (DNA): TGTGCCAGCACGTTACCCGTACCAGGAAAGACCTATGGCTACACCTTC.